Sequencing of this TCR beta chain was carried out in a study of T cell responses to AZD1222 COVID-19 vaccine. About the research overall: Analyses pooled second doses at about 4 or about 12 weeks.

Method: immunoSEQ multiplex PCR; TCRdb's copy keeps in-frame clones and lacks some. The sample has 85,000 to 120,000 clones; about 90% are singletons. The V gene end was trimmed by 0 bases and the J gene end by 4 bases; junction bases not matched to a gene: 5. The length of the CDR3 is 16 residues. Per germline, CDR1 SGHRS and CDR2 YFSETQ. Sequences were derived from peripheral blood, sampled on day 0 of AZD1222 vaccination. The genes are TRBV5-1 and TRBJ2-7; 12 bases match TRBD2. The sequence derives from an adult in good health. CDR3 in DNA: TGCGCCAGCAGCTTGGGAACTAGCGGGAGGAGGTACGAGCAGTACTTC. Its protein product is CASSLGTSGRRYEQYF.